The 30 T cell receptor beta chains listed next were all sequenced from one sample in a study of blood T cell repertoires in COVID-19. Sequencing used immunoSEQ multiplex PCR; TCRdb keeps in-frame clones, though not all of them. The table includes just over 300,000 clones, over 85% detected once. The sample comprised peripheral blood. These receptors were taken from a woman in her 30s with COVID-19, enrolled during active disease.

The chain recombines TRBV11-3 with TRBJ2-3; D is possibly TRBD1 (5 bases). Trimming left V 6 bases short and J 5 bases short, with 15 bases between. CDR1 is SGHNT, CDR2 YENEEA, per germline. CDR3 length: 14 residues. CDR3 residues: CASRGAGGGDTQYF. The DNA of the CDR3 is TGTGCCAGCAGAGGGGCTGGTGGTGGAGATACGCAGTATTTT.

The V call is TRBV9, the J call TRBJ2-1; TRBD2 matches at 8 bases. This CDR3 is built from 16 residues. CDR1 and CDR2 from the germline V gene are SGDLS and YYNGEE. V gave up 0 bases and J gave up 12 bases; unmatched junction bases: 14. The chain's CDR3 is CASSVAGLAGGGWQFF. CDR3 bases: TGTGCCAGCAGCGTAGCAGGGCTAGCGGGCGGTGGATGGCAGTTCTTC.

This clone was found once. The chain is built from TRBV4-1 and TRBJ2-2, with 8 bases matching TRBD1. CDR1 MGHRA and CDR2 YSYEKL come from the germline V gene. The CDR3 has 15 residues. Trimming took 0 bases from V and 4 from J; bases not matched to a gene: 1. The CDR3 region is CASSQDTGGTGELFF. CDR3 in DNA: TGCGCCAGCAGCCAAGATACAGGGGGCACCGGGGAGCTGTTTTTT.

The chain recombines TRBV7-2 with TRBJ1-2; the D is unclear. Germline CDR1 and CDR2: SGHTA and FQGNSA. The CDR3 runs 13 residues. V gave up 3 bases and J gave up 4 bases, with 9 bases separating them. Here the CDR3 DNA reads TGTGCCAGCAGCTTCCAGGATGTCTATGGCTACACCTTC. Translating gives CASSFQDVYGYTF. Full variable domain (remainder filled in from reference TRBV7-2 and TRBJ1-2): GAGVSQSPSNKVTEKGKDVELRCDPISGHTALYWYRQSLGQGLEFLIYFQGNSAPDKSGLPSDRFSAERTGGSVSTLTIQRTQQEDSAVYLCASSFQDVYGYTFGSGTRLTVV.

This rearrangement joins TRBV18 to TRBJ2-5; 9 bases are a match to TRBD1. The CDR3 runs 13 residues. Germline V gene sequence: CDR1 KGHSH, CDR2 LQKENI. The ends lost 5 bases at V and 5 bases at J; junction bases unmatched: 3. The DNA for the CDR3 is TGTGCCAGCTCAGGACAGGGGATGGAGACCCAGTACTTC. This sequence encodes CASSGQGMETQYF.

The chain carries TRBV2 and TRBJ1-1; D ambiguous. The CDR3 loop spans 14 amino acids. V was trimmed by 1 base and J by 1 base, leaving 7 bases between them. CDR1 is SNHLY, CDR2 FYNNEI, per germline. Here the CDR3 DNA reads TGTGCCAGCAGTGAAGTTTCTAGGAACACTGAAGCTTTCTTT. It is translated as CASSEVSRNTEAFF.

The chain recombines TRBV19 with TRBJ1-5, with 9 positions matching TRBD1. The V segment lost 3 bases and the J segment 0 bases; nucleotides outside the gene matches: 3. The CDR3 covers 16 residues. Looked up from germline, CDR1 is LNHDA and CDR2 is SQIVND (reference sequence). Written as DNA, the CDR3 is TGTGCCAGTAGTATCACAGGGGGCGTTAGCAATCAGCCCCAGCATTTT. Encoded protein: CASSITGGVSNQPQHF. The whole variable domain, filled in from reference TRBV19 and TRBJ1-5, reads DGGITQSPKYLFRKEGQNVTLSCEQNLNHDAMYWYRQDPGQGLRLIYYSQIVNDFQKGDIAEGYSVSREKKESFPLTVTSAQKNPTAFYLCASSITGGVSNQPQHFGDGTRLSIL.

DNA of the CDR3: TGCGCCAGCAGCTTGTCGTACCAAGAGACCCAGTACTTC. The encoded protein is CASSLSYQETQYF. The rearrangement links TRBV5-1 to TRBJ2-5; D remains unclear. V was clipped by 1 base and J by 0 bases, with 4 bases between them. Germline CDR1 and CDR2: SGHRS and YFSETQ. The CDR3 totals 13 residues.

CDR3 protein: CSVVGGYEQYF. The DNA of the CDR3 is TGCAGTGTGGTGGGAGGATACGAGCAGTACTTC. J is TRBJ2-7 and V is TRBV20-1; perhaps TRBD2 as D (6 bases). This CDR3 contains 11 residues. Deletions cut 7 bases from V and 4 bases from J, with 11 bases between. Germline V CDR1 and CDR2: DFQATT, SNEGSKA (reference sequence).

This chain joins TRBV7-2 and TRBJ1-2; 10 bases are a match to TRBD1. V shed 5 bases and J 7 bases; nucleotides not matched to a gene: 10. Germline CDR1 and CDR2: SGHTA and FQGNSA. The CDR3 is 15 residues long. The DNA of the CDR3 is TGTGCCAGCAGCCTACGACAGGGGGCCGTTCCTGGCTACACCTTC. It is translated as CASSLRQGAVPGYTF.

The chain uses TRBV6-6 and TRBJ1-4; the D gene is possibly TRBD1 (6 bases). Trimming took off 5 bases at V and 7 bases at J, with 14 bases between the two ends. CDR3 length equals 14 residues. Germline CDR1 is MNHNY and CDR2 is SVGAGI (reference sequence). The CDR3 nucleotides are TGTGCCAGCAGTCCCAGGGGCTTGGGTGAAAAACTGTTTTTT. Its translation is CASSPRGLGEKLFF.

This chain uses TRBV6-2 or TRBV6-3 with TRBJ2-7; 15 bases line up with TRBD2. Per the germline V gene, CDR1 is MNHEY and CDR2 is SVGEGT. The CDR3 extends over 15 amino acids. Trimming took 5 bases from V and 5 from J; bases not matched to a gene: 4. The CDR3 sequence is CASSPGTSGGNEQYF. The CDR3 nucleotides are TGTGCCAGCAGTCCCGGGACTAGCGGGGGGAACGAGCAGTACTTC.

The chain has TRBV27 and TRBJ1-6; 8 nucleotides align to TRBD1. V lost 3 bases, J lost 9 bases, and 4 bases stayed unmatched. The germline V gene has CDR1 MNHEY and CDR2 SMNVEV (reference sequence). This CDR3 is built from 14 residues. The chain's CDR3 is CASSFATGASPLHF. Here the CDR3 DNA reads TGTGCCAGCAGTTTCGCGACAGGGGCTTCACCCCTCCACTTT.

The gene calls are TRBV10-3 and TRBJ2-3, with a weak D call TRBD2 (7 bases). CDR1 is ENHRY, CDR2 SYGVKD, per germline. The CDR3 is 13 residues long. V shed 10 bases and J shed 6 bases, with 17 bases lying between them. The CDR3 DNA reads as TGTGCCACAGAGGGCGGGGGCGGTGATACGCAGTATTTT. It is translated as CATEGGGGDTQYF.

J is TRBJ1-2 and V is TRBV4-1; TRBD1 matches 8 bases. This CDR3 contains 14 residues. J lost 5 bases, V lost 4 bases, and 6 bases had no gene match. Looked up from germline, CDR1 is MGHRA and CDR2 is YSYEKL. The CDR3 reads CASSPQGGPYGYTF. Written as DNA, the CDR3 is TGCGCCAGCAGCCCACAGGGGGGCCCTTATGGCTACACCTTC.

The chain has TRBV28 and TRBJ1-1, with 9 bases identical to TRBD1. This CDR3 region has 12 residues. Trimming cost V 4 bases and J 10 bases; bases outside gene matches: 4. Germline V lookup: CDR1 MDHEN, CDR2 SYDVKM. CDR3 in amino acids: CASSWDRVAAFF. CDR3 bases: TGTGCCAGCAGTTGGGACAGGGTAGCAGCTTTCTTT.

V is TRBV6-5 and J is TRBJ2-3, with 13 bases lining up with TRBD2. The germline CDR1 and CDR2 sequences are MNHEY and SVGAGI. CDR3 length equals 14 residues. J gave up 4 bases and V 6 bases, and 1 base lay outside the gene matches. The CDR3 nucleotides are TGTGCCAGCAGAGGGACTAGCGGGGCAGATACGCAGTATTTT. It translates to CASRGTSGADTQYF.

The V and J genes are TRBV28 and TRBJ2-4, with D possibly being TRBD1 (5 bases). The CDR3 loop spans 14 amino acids. CDR1 is MDHEN and CDR2 is SYDVKM in the germline V gene. V lost 3 bases, J lost 9 bases, and 15 bases lay in between. The CDR3 sequence: CASSLHQAGSIQYF. The CDR3, as DNA: TGTGCCAGCAGTTTGCATCAGGCAGGGTCCATTCAGTACTTC.

This chain connects TRBV27 to TRBJ1-4, with D maybe TRBD1 (5 bases). V lost 6 bases and J 8 bases, leaving 13 bases between the germline ends. Germline values: CDR1 MNHEY, CDR2 SMNVEV (reference sequence). This CDR3 comprises 13 residues. CDR3 loop: CASSPAQGEKLFF. The CDR3 bases are TGTGCCAGCAGCCCCGCGCAGGGCGAAAAACTGTTTTTT.

The chain has TRBV9 and TRBJ1-4; a weak D match, TRBD1 (5 bases). Trimming took off 0 bases at V and 4 bases at J, with 7 bases between the two ends. CDR3 length: 14 residues. Germline-derived CDR1 and CDR2 are SGDLS and YYNGEE. CDR3 nucleotides: TGTGCCAGCAGCGTAGAAGGGGATAATGAAAAACTGTTTTTT. Translating gives CASSVEGDNEKLFF. Supplemented by reference TRBV9 and TRBJ1-4, the full variable domain reads DSGVTQTPKHLITATGQRVTLRCSPRSGDLSVYWYQQSLDQGLQFLIQYYNGEERAKGNILERFSAQQFPDLHSELNLSSLELGDSALYFCASSVEGDNEKLFFGSGTQLSVL.

The J gene is TRBJ1-1, the V gene TRBV7-9; TRBD1 aligns across 7 bases. CDR1 SEHNR and CDR2 FQNEAQ come from the germline V gene (reference sequence). This CDR3 spans 16 amino acids. Trimming at V came to 4 bases and at J to 0 bases, leaving 8 bases not matched to a gene. CDR3 protein: CASSSRTGAVNTEAFF. The CDR3 DNA sequence: TGTGCCAGCAGCTCGCGAACAGGGGCCGTGAACACTGAAGCTTTCTTT.

The gene calls are TRBV18 and TRBJ2-7; weak D call: TRBD1 (5 bases). Germline V gives CDR1 KGHSH, CDR2 LQKENI. Trimming took off 0 bases at V and 7 bases at J, with 13 bases between the two ends. The CDR3 has 14 amino acids. In DNA, the CDR3 is TGTGCCAGCTCACCACCGGACACCTTGGGGGAGCAGTACTTC. Translated, it gives CASSPPDTLGEQYF.

This clone occurred once. This chain connects TRBV6-5 to TRBJ2-2; D remains unclear. Trimming cost V 6 bases and J 4 bases, with 12 bases left between them. The V gene's germline CDR1 is MNHEY and CDR2 SVGAGI. The CDR3 totals 14 residues. The CDR3 DNA reads as TGTGCCAGCAGCCCCAGAGCGATCACCGGGGAGCTGTTTTTT. Encoded protein: CASSPRAITGELFF.

This rearrangement joins TRBV11-2 to TRBJ1-2; D ambiguous. CDR1 is SGHAT and CDR2 is FQNNGV in the germline V gene. CDR3 length: 13 amino acids. Deletions cut 5 bases from V and 7 bases from J, with 14 bases between. CDR3 nucleotide sequence: TGTGCCAGCAGCCAAATCCCTGGAGGTGGCTACACCTTC. This codes for CASSQIPGGGYTF.

This rearrangement joins TRBV18 to TRBJ1-1, with a possible D match to TRBD1 (6 bases). The CDR3 runs 14 residues. The germline gives CDR1 KGHSH, CDR2 LQKENI. Deletions cut 10 bases from V and 0 bases from J, with 15 bases between. CDR3 in amino acids: CATIRDNLNTEAFF. In nucleotides, the CDR3 is TGTGCCACCATCCGGGACAACTTGAACACTGAAGCTTTCTTT.

The chain joins TRBV10-2 to TRBJ1-5; TRBD1 is a possible D gene (5 bases). Trimming pared 7 bases from V and 3 bases from J, leaving 13 bases between. Germline-derived CDR1 and CDR2 are WSHSY and SAAADI. The CDR3 consists of 14 residues. CDR3 loop: CASKGQGDNQPQHF. The CDR3 DNA is TGCGCCAGCAAGGGTCAGGGCGACAATCAGCCCCAGCATTTT.

The V call is TRBV29-1, the J call TRBJ1-2; D is unresolved. Between the trimmed V and J ends, which lost 5 bases and 4 bases, there was a span of 14 bases. Germline V CDR1 and CDR2: SQVTM, ANQGSEA. The CDR3 is 13 residues long. The CDR3 region has the DNA TGCAGCGTTCACAGTTCCGGTATCTATGGCTACACCTTC. Amino acid sequence: CSVHSSGIYGYTF.

This clone has a single count. The chain has TRBV27 and TRBJ1-6; D is possibly TRBD1 (6 bases). The V gene's germline CDR1 is MNHEY and CDR2 SMNVEV (reference sequence). The ends were cut back, 3 bases at V and 3 bases at J, with 15 bases in the middle. This CDR3 has 17 amino acids. This chain's CDR3 is CASSFYAQGFYNSPLHF. CDR3 DNA sequence: TGTGCCAGCAGTTTTTACGCCCAGGGGTTCTATAATTCACCCCTCCACTTT.

This clone appeared once. This sequence joins TRBV7-2 and TRBJ2-7; perhaps TRBD1 as D (6 bases). This CDR3 is 15 amino acids long. Germline V CDR1 and CDR2: SGHTA, FQGNSA. Deletions cut 0 bases from V and 0 bases from J, with 9 bases between. This chain's CDR3 is CASSLAPGASYEQYF. The DNA for the CDR3 is TGTGCCAGCAGCTTAGCGCCAGGGGCCTCCTACGAGCAGTACTTC.

V usage is TRBV28 and J usage is TRBJ2-5; 10 positions match TRBD1. The V segment lost 4 bases and the J segment 5 bases; nucleotides outside the gene matches: 7. Germline CDR1 is MDHEN and CDR2 is SYDVKM. CDR3 length: 15 amino acids. For the CDR3, the DNA is TGTGCCAGCAGTTGGGACAGGGGCCCAGGGGAGACCCAGTACTTC. It specifies CASSWDRGPGETQYF.